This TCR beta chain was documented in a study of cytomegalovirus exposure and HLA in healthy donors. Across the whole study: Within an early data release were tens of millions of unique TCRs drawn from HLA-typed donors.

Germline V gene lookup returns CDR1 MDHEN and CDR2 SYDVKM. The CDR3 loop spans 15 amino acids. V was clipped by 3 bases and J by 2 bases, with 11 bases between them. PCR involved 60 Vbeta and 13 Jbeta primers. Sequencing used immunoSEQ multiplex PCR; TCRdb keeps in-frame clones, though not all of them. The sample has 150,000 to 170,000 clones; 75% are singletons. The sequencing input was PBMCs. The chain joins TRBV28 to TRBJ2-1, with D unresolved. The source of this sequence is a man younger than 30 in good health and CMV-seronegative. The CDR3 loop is CASSFGGNTYNEQFF. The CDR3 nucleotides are TGTGCCAGCAGTTTTGGTGGTAACACCTACAATGAGCAGTTCTTC.